This T cell receptor (beta chain) was sequenced for a study of radiation and T cells in renal cell carcinoma (dated by TCRdb to the early 2020s). Study-wide context: Samples came from a clinical trial, in which primary renal cell carcinomas received 15 Gy stereotactic body radiation therapy followed by nephrectomy 4 weeks later. A total of some 55 samples underwent TCR beta sequencing, made up of about 26 tumors and roughly 27 peripheral blood samples. In the approximately 53 samples combined, some 4,100,000 unique CDR3 nucleotide sequences were found, encoding 2 million to 3 million unique CDR3 amino acid sequences.

To note about this clone: What this receptor recognizes is not known. Base-call qualities are not available, and no considerably larger clone is one nucleotide away.

Spanning cysteine to phenylalanine, the CDR3 consists of 17 amino acids. Only the CDR3 part of the read is kept: 51 bases, read in frame from the first base. Unmatched junction bases come to 6, with V trimmed by 0 bases and J by 2 bases. CDR1 and CDR2 (SGHRS, YFSETQ) derive from the germline V gene. Following the manufacturer's recommendations, the immunoSEQ kit was used to generate TCR beta libraries from genomic DNA. To prepare the libraries, a first multiplex PCR with proprietary primers was run, followed by a second PCR that added unique barcodes, and a bead cleanup was done after each round. Each sample batch included a kit-provided positive control reaction and a negative control reaction. The final libraries were assessed on an Agilent 4200 TapeStation D1000 ScreenTape, pooled by volume, and quantified by qPCR. Sequencing was performed on an Illumina NextSeq500 using a MidOutput 150-cycle cartridge, with 156 Read1 cycles, 15 Index1 cycles, and the kit custom primers. The pooled library was loaded at approximately 1 pM, with a roughly 18% PhiX control spiked in. Per the source publication's procedure: The vendor-processed data were analyzed in R, and a clonotype was defined as all T cells that share the same CDR3 nucleotide sequence. In the clone abundance analyses, frequencies were normalized to the 10,000 most abundant clones in each sample. Public T cell clones, averaging fewer than five per sample, were removed before analysis. A difference in abundance of at least 32-fold between compartments was used to define tumor-enriched and baseline blood-enriched clonotypes. A beta-binomial differential abundance model was applied to find clonotypes that expanded or contracted between blood time points. Tumor-blood repertoire similarity was measured with the Baroni-Urbani and Buser coefficient, and group comparisons used two-tailed Wilcoxon tests in R. Held by TCRdb, this immuneACCESS table contains in-frame sequences only and omits some clones. Under half of the omission traces to an unresolved V gene where checked; the cause of the rest is unknown. The V and J calls and clone size come from that table; D and trimming were worked out from the DNA. Counted in this sample were around 130,000 clones; 75% to 85% of them appeared once. 1.5% to 2% of the sample goes to the ten largest clones.

Broader findings and caveats from the paper: Top tumor clonotypes rose in blood from baseline to 2 weeks post-radiation, then contracted by 4 weeks, suggesting transient expansion of tumor-resident clones. Dynamics of the blood repertoire were not tracked past 4 weeks after treatment. No pretreatment tumor biopsies were available, so the baseline intratumoral presence of clonotypes could not be determined. Effects of radiation dose or scheduling on the TCR repertoire could not be addressed with the single-armed trial design.

The time point label for this specimen denotes: blood 2 weeks post-SBRT. The sample's treatment or condition label, decoded: 15 Gy SBRT to primary tumor, nephrectomy 4 weeks later. To track tumor-enriched clonotypes, serial peripheral blood was sampled from radiation-treated patients at baseline and at 2 weeks and 4 weeks after SBRT. Every patient's renal cell carcinoma showed clear cell pathology. Genomic DNA for TCR sequencing was prepared using the QIAamp DNA Blood Mini Kit (Qiagen). The analyses included only samples that passed all quality control checks. The clonotype comes from a woman in her fifties or sixties with renal cell carcinoma. The sequence is built from TRBV5-1 and TRBJ2-3; 10 central bases correspond to TRBD1. The starting material was blood, obtained from a patient whose treatment included radiotherapy and nephrectomy. Read as DNA, the sequence is TGCGCCAGCAGCTTGGATTGGACAGGGGGAACCACAGATACGCAGTATTTT. Translated, this is CASSLDWTGGTTDTQYF.